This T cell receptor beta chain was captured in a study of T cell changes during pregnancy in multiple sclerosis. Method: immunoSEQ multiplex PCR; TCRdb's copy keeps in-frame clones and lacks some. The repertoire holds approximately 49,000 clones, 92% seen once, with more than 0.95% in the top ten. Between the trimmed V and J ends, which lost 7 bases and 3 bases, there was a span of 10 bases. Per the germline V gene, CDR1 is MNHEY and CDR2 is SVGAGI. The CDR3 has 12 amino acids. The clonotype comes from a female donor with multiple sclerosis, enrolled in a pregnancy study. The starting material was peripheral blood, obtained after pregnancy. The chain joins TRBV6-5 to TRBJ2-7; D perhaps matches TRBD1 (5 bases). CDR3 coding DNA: TGTGCCAGCACCAGCCAGGGCTACGAGCAGTACTTC. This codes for CASTSQGYEQYF.